This T cell receptor (beta chain) stems from a study of blood T cells in healthy people across ages. V gave up 5 bases and J gave up 5 bases, with 15 bases separating them. The CDR3 is made up of 14 amino acids. This clonotype occurred a few times. Its antigen is unidentified. Then a second PCR, running roughly 7 to 11 cycles, was carried out with a sample-barcoded 5' primer and a J-beta primer mix. A single record per CDR3 protein comes from TCRdb applying MiXCR to the 5' RACE reads. Of 1,500,000 or so distinct CDR3 sequences in the sample, 59% were seen once. Study observations and caveats: Greater diversity and more naive CD4+ cells were seen in long-lived donors than in aged donors.

Extractions gave at least 5.5 micrograms of total RNA per sample. The receptor was isolated from a man aged 18 to 35 in good health. Material for sequencing was blood. The J gene is TRBJ2-5, the V gene TRBV12-3 or TRBV12-4; D remains ambiguous. The CDR3 sequence is CASSPAAWYETQYF. Here the CDR3 DNA reads TGTGCCAGCAGTCCCGCCGCTTGGTACGAGACCCAGTACTTC.